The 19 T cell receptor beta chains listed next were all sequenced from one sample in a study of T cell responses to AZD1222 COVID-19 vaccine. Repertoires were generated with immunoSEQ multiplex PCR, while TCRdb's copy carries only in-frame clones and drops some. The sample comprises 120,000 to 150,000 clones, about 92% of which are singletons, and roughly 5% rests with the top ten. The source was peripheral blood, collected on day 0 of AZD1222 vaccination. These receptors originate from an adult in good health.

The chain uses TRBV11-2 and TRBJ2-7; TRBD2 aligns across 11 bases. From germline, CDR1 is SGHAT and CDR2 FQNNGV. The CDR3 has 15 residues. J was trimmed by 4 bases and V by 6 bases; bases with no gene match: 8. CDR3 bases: TGTGCCAGCAGTCCCCTACTAGCGGGAGAATACGAGCAGTACTTC. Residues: CASSPLLAGEYEQYF.

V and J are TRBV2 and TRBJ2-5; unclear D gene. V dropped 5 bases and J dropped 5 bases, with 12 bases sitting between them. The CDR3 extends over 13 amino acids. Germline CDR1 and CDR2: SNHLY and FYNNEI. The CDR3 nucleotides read TGTGCCAGCAGTTCCGACTGGGCGGAGACCCAGTACTTC. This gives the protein CASSSDWAETQYF.

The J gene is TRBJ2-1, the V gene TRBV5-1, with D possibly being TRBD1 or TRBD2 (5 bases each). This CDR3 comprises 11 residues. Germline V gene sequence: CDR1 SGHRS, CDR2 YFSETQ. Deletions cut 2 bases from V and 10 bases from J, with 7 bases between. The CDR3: CASSFEGEQFF. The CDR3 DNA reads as TGCGCCAGCAGCTTTGAGGGGGAGCAGTTCTTC.

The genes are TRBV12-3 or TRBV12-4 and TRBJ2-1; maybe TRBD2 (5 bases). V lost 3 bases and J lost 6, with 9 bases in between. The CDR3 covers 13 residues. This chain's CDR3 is CASSFRAVNEQFF. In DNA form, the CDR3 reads TGTGCCAGCAGTTTTAGAGCGGTCAATGAGCAGTTCTTC.

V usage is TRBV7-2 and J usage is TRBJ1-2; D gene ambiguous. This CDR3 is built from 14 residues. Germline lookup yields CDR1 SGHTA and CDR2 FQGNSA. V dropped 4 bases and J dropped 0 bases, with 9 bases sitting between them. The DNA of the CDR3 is TGTGCCAGCAGCTCAGCCGGGGCTAACTATGGCTACACCTTC. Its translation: CASSSAGANYGYTF.

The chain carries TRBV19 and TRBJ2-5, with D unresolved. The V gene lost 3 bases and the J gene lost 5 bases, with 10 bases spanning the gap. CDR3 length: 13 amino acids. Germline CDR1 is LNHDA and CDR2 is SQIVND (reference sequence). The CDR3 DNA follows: TGTGCCAGTAGTATGACTTACTCGGAGACCCAGTACTTC. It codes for CASSMTYSETQYF. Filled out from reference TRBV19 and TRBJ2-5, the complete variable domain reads DGGITQSPKYLFRKEGQNVTLSCEQNLNHDAMYWYRQDPGQGLRLIYYSQIVNDFQKGDIAEGYSVSREKKESFPLTVTSAQKNPTAFYLCASSMTYSETQYFGPGTRLLVL.

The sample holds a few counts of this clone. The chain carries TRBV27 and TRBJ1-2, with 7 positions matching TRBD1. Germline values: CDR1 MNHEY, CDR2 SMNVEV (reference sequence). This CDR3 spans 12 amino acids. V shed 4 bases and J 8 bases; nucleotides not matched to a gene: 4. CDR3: CASSSQGRGYTF. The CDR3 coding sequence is TGTGCCAGCAGTTCACAGGGGAGGGGCTACACCTTC.

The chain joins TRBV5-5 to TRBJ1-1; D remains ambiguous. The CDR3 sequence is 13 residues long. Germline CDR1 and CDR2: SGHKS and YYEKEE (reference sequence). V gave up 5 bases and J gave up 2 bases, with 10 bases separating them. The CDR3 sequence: CASSGRINTEAFF. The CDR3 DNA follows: TGTGCCAGCAGTGGCAGGATAAACACTGAAGCTTTCTTT.

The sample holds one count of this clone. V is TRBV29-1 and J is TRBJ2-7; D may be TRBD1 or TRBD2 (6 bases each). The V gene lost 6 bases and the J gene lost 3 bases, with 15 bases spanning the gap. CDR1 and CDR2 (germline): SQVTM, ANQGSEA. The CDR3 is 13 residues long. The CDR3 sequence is CSVLPGAGYEQYF. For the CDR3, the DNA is TGCAGCGTCCTCCCGGGGGCTGGCTACGAGCAGTACTTC.

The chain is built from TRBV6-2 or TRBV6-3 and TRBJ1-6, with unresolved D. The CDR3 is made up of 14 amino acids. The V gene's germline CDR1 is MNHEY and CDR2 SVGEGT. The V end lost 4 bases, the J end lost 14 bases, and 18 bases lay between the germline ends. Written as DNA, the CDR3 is TGTGCCAGCAGTTTTGGTATTGCCGGGTTCACCCTCCACTTT. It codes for CASSFGIAGFTLHF.

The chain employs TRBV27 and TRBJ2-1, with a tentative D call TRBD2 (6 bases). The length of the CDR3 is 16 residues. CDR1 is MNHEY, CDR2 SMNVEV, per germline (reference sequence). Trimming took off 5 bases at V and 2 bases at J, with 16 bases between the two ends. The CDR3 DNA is TGTGCCAGCAGTCCCTCGGGGACTTTAGCCTACAATGAGCAGTTCTTC. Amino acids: CASSPSGTLAYNEQFF.

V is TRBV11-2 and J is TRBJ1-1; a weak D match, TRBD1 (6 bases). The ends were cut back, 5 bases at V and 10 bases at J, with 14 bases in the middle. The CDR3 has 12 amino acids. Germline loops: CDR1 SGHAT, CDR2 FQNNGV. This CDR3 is CASSEAGARAFF. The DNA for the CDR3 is TGTGCCAGCAGCGAGGCGGGGGCCCGAGCTTTCTTT.

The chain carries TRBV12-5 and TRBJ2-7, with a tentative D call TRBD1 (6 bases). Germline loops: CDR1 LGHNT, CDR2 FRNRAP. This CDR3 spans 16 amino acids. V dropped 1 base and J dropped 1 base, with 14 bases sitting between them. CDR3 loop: CASGLDRVGGSYEQYF. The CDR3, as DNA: TGTGCTAGTGGTTTGGACAGGGTAGGGGGTTCCTACGAGCAGTACTTC.

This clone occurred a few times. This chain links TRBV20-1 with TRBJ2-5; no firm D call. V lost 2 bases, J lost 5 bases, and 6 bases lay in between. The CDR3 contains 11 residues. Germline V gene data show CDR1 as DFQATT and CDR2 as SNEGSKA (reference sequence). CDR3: CSARLQETQYF. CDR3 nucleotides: TGCAGTGCTAGACTGCAGGAGACCCAGTACTTC.

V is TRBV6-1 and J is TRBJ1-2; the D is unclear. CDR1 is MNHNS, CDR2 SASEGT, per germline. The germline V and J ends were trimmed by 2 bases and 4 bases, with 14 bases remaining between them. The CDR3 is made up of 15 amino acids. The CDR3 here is CASSEQGIGGYGYTF. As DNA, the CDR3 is TGTGCCAGCAGTGAACAAGGTATCGGTGGCTATGGCTACACCTTC.

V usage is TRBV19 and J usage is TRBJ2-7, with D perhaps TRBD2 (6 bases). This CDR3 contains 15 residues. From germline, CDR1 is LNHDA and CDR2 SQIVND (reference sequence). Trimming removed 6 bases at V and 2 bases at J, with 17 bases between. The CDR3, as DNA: TGTGCCAGTAGCAACGCGGGTTCGGGAGCCTACGAGCAGTACTTC. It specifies CASSNAGSGAYEQYF.

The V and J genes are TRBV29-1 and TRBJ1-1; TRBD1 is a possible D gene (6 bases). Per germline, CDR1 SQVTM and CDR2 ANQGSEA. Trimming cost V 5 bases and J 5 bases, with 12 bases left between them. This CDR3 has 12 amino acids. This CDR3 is CSVTGWGTEAFF. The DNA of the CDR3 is TGCAGCGTTACAGGGTGGGGAACTGAAGCTTTCTTT.

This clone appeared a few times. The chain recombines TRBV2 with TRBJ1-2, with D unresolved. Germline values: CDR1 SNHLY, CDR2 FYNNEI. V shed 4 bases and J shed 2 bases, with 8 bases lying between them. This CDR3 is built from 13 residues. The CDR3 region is CASSANTNYGYTF. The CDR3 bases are TGTGCCAGCAGTGCTAACACGAACTATGGCTACACCTTC.

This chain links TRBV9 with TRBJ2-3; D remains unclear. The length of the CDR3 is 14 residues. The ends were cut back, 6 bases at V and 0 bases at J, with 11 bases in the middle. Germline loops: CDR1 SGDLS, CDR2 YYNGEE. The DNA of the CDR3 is TGTGCCAGCACCCCCGAGGCCAGCACAGATACGCAGTATTTT. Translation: CASTPEASTDTQYF.